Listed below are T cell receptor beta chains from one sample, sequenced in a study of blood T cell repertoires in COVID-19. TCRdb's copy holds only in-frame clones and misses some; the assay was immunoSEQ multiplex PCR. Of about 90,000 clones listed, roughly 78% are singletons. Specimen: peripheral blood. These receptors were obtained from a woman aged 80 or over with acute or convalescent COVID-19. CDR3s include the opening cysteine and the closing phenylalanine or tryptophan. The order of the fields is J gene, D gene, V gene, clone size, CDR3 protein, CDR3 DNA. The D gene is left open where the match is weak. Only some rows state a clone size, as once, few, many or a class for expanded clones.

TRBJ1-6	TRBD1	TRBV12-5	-	CASGLGDRPSPLHF	TGTGCTAGTGGTTTGGGGGACAGGCCGTCACCCCTCCACTTT
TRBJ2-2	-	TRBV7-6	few	CASSLLGTTGELFF	TGTGCCAGCAGCTTGCTAGGAACCACCGGGGAGCTGTTTTTT
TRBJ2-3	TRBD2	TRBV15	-	CATSILRGGSSDTQYF	TGTGCCACCAGCATTTTACGGGGGGGTAGCTCAGATACGCAGTATTTT
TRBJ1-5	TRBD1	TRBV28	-	CASSLTGQAVRPQHF	TGTGCCAGCAGTTTAACGGGACAGGCCGTGAGGCCCCAGCATTTT
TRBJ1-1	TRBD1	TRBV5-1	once	CASSFQGANTEAFF	TGCGCCAGCAGCTTCCAGGGGGCGAACACTGAAGCTTTCTTT
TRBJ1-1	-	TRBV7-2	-	CASSFKGGNTEAFF	TGTGCCAGCAGCTTTAAAGGCGGGAACACTGAAGCTTTCTTT
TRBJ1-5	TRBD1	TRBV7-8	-	CASSWGTGGDQPQHF	TGTGCCAGCAGCTGGGGTACAGGGGGCGATCAGCCCCAGCATTTT
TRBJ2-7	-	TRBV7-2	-	CASSPTLIQSYEQYF	TGTGCCAGCAGCCCCACCCTGATACAGTCCTACGAGCAGTACTTC
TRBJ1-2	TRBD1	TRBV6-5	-	CASSQTGVNPLGYTF	TGTGCCAGCAGTCAGACAGGGGTCAATCCTCTGGGCTACACCTTC
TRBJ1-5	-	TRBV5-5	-	CASSFAQGQPQHF	TGTGCCAGCAGCTTTGCACAGGGCCAGCCCCAGCATTTT
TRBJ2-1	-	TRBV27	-	CASRLKPTGSGEQFF	TGTGCCAGCAGACTAAAACCAACAGGGTCCGGTGAGCAGTTCTTC
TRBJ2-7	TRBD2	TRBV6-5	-	CASRGYGGSSYEQYF	TGTGCCAGCAGGGGCTACGGCGGGAGCTCCTACGAGCAGTACTTC
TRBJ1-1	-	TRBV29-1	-	CSVVGTEAFF	TGCAGCGTTGTTGGGACAGAAGCTTTCTTT
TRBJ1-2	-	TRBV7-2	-	CASSLARPTNYGYTF	TGTGCCAGCAGCTTAGCGCGGCCAACTAACTATGGCTACACCTTC
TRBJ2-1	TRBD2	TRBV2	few	CASRPGLAGSKQFF	TGTGCCAGCAGACCGGGACTAGCGGGTTCTAAGCAGTTCTTC
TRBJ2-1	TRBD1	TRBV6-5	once	CACRGTGAYNEQFF	TGTGCCTGCCGCGGGACAGGGGCCTACAATGAGCAGTTCTTC
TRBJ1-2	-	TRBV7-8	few	CASSLGRRRGSVGYTF	TGTGCCAGCAGCTTAGGCAGGCGGAGGGGTTCCGTCGGCTACACCTTC
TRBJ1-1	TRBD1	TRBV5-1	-	CASSLGDSGGKAFF	TGCGCCAGCAGCTTGGGGGACAGCGGGGGCAAAGCTTTCTTT
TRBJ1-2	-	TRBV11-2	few	CASSFTGGGLKGYTF	TGTGCCAGCAGTTTTACGGGAGGGGGACTGAAGGGCTACACCTTC
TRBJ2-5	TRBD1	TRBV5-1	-	CASSSMTGRQETQYF	TGCGCCAGCAGCTCTATGACAGGGCGCCAAGAGACCCAGTACTTC
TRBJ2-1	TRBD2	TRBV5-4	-	CASSLRRGGDNEQFF	TGTGCCAGCAGCTTGCGGCGGGGGGGCGACAATGAGCAGTTCTTC
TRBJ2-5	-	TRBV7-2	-	CASSRNRFRETQYF	TGTGCCAGCAGCCGTAACAGGTTTAGGGAGACCCAGTACTTC
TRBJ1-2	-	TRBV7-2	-	CASSSGEPNYGYTF	TGTGCCAGCAGCTCCGGGGAGCCTAACTATGGCTACACCTTC
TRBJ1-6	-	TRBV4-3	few	CASSLATVYNSPLHF	TGCGCCAGCAGCCTAGCGACGGTCTATAATTCACCCCTCCACTTT
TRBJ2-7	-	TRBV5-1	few	CASSLAGVTYEQYF	TGCGCCAGCAGCTTGGCAGGGGTCACCTACGAGCAGTACTTC
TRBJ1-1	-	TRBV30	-	CAWSVGGGAGEAFF	TGTGCCTGGAGTGTAGGGGGGGGCGCCGGGGAAGCTTTCTTT
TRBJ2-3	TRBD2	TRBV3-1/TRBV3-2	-	CASSQALAGGFSTDMQYF	TGTGCCAGCAGCCAAGCACTAGCGGGGGGTTTTAGCACAGATATGCAGTATTTT
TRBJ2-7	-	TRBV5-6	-	CASSSWTTSRYEQYF	TGTGCCAGCAGCTCGTGGACTACTTCTAGATACGAGCAGTACTTC
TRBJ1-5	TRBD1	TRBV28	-	CASTPTGVSNQPQHF	TGTGCCAGCACCCCTACAGGGGTTAGCAATCAGCCCCAGCATTTT
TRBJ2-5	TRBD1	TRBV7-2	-	CASSLGLGTGREETQYF	TGTGCCAGCAGCTTAGGATTAGGGACAGGGCGGGAGGAGACCCAGTACTTC
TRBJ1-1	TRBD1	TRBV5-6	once	CASSLLGRGQLNEAFF	TGTGCCAGCAGCTTGCTGGGCCGGGGACAGCTTAATGAAGCTTTCTTT
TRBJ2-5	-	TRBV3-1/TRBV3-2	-	CASSQDTAGRAGTQYF	TGTGCCAGCAGCCAAGATACAGCGGGCCGCGCTGGGACCCAGTACTTC
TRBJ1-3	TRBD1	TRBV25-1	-	CASSEWDSSGNTIYF	TGTGCCAGCAGTGAATGGGACAGCTCTGGAAACACCATATATTTT
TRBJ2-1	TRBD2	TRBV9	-	CASSLSGGSYNEQFF	TGTGCCAGCAGCCTATCGGGGGGCTCCTACAATGAGCAGTTCTTC
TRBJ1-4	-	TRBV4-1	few	CASSQARNNWELFF	TGCGCCAGCAGCCAAGCGAGGAATAACTGGGAACTGTTTTTT
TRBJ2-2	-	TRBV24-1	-	CATSDPGFNTGELFF	TGTGCCACCAGTGATCCGGGATTCAACACCGGGGAGCTGTTTTTT
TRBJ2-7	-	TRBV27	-	CASSLRGGGPDEQYF	TGTGCCAGCAGTTTAAGAGGCGGGGGCCCTGACGAGCAGTACTTC
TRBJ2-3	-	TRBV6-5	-	CASSPEEAYTDTQYF	TGTGCCAGCAGCCCCGAGGAGGCCTACACAGATACGCAGTATTTT
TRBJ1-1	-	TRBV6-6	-	CASIMIHQNTEAFF	TGTGCCAGCATCATGATACACCAGAACACTGAAGCTTTCTTT
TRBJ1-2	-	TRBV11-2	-	CASSSVKRYGYTF	TGTGCCAGCAGCTCCGTCAAGAGATATGGCTACACCTTC
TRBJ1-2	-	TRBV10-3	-	CAISLSAGESRGYTF	TGTGCCATCAGCCTTAGTGCGGGGGAATCTAGAGGCTACACCTTC